This TCR beta chain comes out of a study of blood T cell repertoires in COVID-19. Turning to the study itself: Spain, Italy and the United States supplied samples that represented acute and convalescent COVID-19. The analysed material was cDNA or gDNA that came from T cells, B-cell-depleted T cells, or PBMCs.

There are 13 residues in the CDR3. The V gene's germline CDR1 is WNHNN and CDR2 SYGVQD (reference sequence). V was pared by 8 bases and J by 7 bases, with 5 bases of the junction left unmatched. Per the authors' pipeline: Amplifying reference gene primers gave estimates of nucleated cell counts. TCRdb's copy holds only in-frame clones and misses some; the assay was immunoSEQ multiplex PCR. The DNA was the basis for D and trimming; V, J and clone size are from that table. This sample has 200,000 to 250,000 clones; roughly 80% occur once, and the top ten carry around 3.6%. Worth noting for this clone: This sample also contains other DNA sequences that code for the same CDR3.

The sequence was collected from a woman aged 40 to 50 with active or convalescent COVID-19. The chain links TRBV10-1 to TRBJ1-6, with 7 positions matching TRBD1. The sequencing sample was made of peripheral blood. CDR3 protein: CASSGTVNSPLHF. The DNA for the CDR3 is TGCGCCAGCTCCGGGACAGTGAATTCACCCCTCCACTTT.